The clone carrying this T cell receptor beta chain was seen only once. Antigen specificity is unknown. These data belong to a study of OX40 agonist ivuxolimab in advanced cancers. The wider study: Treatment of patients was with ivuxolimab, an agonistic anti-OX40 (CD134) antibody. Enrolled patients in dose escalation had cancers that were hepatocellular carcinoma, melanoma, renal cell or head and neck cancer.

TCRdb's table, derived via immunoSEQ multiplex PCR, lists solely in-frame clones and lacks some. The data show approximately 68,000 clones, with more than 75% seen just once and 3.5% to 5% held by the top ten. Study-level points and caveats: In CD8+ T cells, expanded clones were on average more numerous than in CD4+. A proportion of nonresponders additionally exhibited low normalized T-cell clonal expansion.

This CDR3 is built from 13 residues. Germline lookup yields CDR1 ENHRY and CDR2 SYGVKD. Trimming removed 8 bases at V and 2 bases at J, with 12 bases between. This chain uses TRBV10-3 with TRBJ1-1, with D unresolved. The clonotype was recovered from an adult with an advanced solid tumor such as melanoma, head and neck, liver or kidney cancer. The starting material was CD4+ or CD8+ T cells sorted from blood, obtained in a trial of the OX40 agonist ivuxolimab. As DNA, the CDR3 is TGTGCCATCGAGATGACCCCAAACACTGAAGCTTTCTTT. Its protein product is CAIEMTPNTEAFF.